The 25 T cell receptor beta chains presented below share a single source sample, sequenced in a study of shared clonotypes between healthy human individuals. Cells designated naive CD8 were CD45RO-negative and were positively selected for CCR7, with terminally differentiated effector memory CD45RA+ cells excluded. The repertoire was sequenced with immunoSEQ multiplex PCR; TCRdb's copy has only in-frame clones and lacks some. The table lists about 2.1 million clones, 85% to 95% of them singletons. Source material: naive CD8+ T cells from PBMCs. The receptors were sampled from a man between 18 and 29 years old in good health. Some clones in this sample may be carry-over from other donors' samples.

This chain uses TRBV11-2 with TRBJ2-7; D may be TRBD2 (6 bases). CDR1 and CDR2 (germline): SGHAT, FQNNGV. The CDR3 consists of 15 residues. Trimming took 5 bases from V and 3 from J, leaving 17 bases between them. In DNA, the CDR3 is TGTGCCAGCAGCGCCGGACGGGGGAGGTACTACGAGCAGTACTTC. Translation gives CASSAGRGRYYEQYF.

This chain links TRBV7-2 with TRBJ2-1; a possible D gene is TRBD2 (5 bases). This CDR3 has 13 amino acids. The germline gives CDR1 SGHTA, CDR2 FQGNSA. Deletions cut 2 bases from V and 5 bases from J, with 7 bases between. This CDR3 reads CASSLPGNNEQFF. The CDR3 DNA follows: TGTGCCAGCAGCTTACCCGGGAACAATGAGCAGTTCTTC.

This chain connects TRBV5-1 to TRBJ2-2; TRBD2 matches 10 bases. V trimming: 0 bases; J trimming: 4 bases; junction bases outside the gene matches: 6. Per the germline V gene, CDR1 is SGHRS and CDR2 is YFSETQ. The CDR3 is made up of 17 amino acids. CDR3 region: CASSLAGGLASTGELFF. The DNA of the CDR3 is TGCGCCAGCAGCTTGGCCGGGGGACTAGCGTCCACCGGGGAGCTGTTTTTT.

The rearrangement uses TRBV7-8 and TRBJ2-7; 9 bases line up with TRBD1. Germline V gene sequence: CDR1 SGHVS, CDR2 FQNEAQ. This CDR3 comprises 17 residues. Unmatched junction bases numbered 10, after V lost 1 base and J lost 3 bases. CDR3 sequence reads: CASSLESPGQGSYEQYF. As DNA, the CDR3 is TGTGCCAGCAGCTTAGAGTCCCCGGGACAGGGAAGCTACGAGCAGTACTTC.

This chain joins TRBV27 and TRBJ2-5; D might be TRBD1 (6 bases). The CDR3 is made up of 13 amino acids. Trimming shortened V by 5 bases and J by 7 bases, and 14 bases separated the two germline ends. CDR1 is MNHEY, CDR2 SMNVEV, per germline (reference sequence). CDR3 amino acids: CASSGRQAGTQYF. Written as DNA, the CDR3 is TGTGCCAGCAGTGGTCGACAGGCGGGGACCCAGTACTTC.

Here the CDR3 DNA reads TGTGCCAGCAGCCATCTCAACTTAGCCCCCGAGCAGTACTTC. As protein: CASSHLNLAPEQYF. V usage is TRBV4-2 and J usage is TRBJ2-7; D gene uncertain. With 3 bases removed from V and 6 bases from J, the gap between germline ends came to 15 bases. Per germline, CDR1 LGHNA and CDR2 YNFKEQ. The CDR3 extends over 14 amino acids.

The rearrangement links TRBV28 to TRBJ2-6; D perhaps matches TRBD1 (6 bases). The CDR3 extends over 17 amino acids. Germline CDR1 and CDR2: MDHEN and SYDVKM. Deletions cut 6 bases from V and 1 base from J, with 16 bases between. CDR3 amino acids: CASSTGLWLSGANVLTF. The CDR3 DNA follows: TGTGCCAGCAGCACAGGGTTATGGTTATCTGGGGCCAACGTCCTGACTTTC.

The CDR3: CASSSLAWSGGELFF. DNA for the CDR3: TGTGCCAGCAGCTCCCTCGCGTGGTCAGGCGGGGAGCTGTTTTTT. The gene calls are TRBV13 and TRBJ2-2; the D is unclear. With 4 bases removed from V and 7 bases from J, the gap between germline ends came to 16 bases. The CDR3 runs to 15 residues. Germline V CDR1 and CDR2: PRHDT, FYEKMQ (reference sequence).

The chain is built from TRBV4-3 and TRBJ1-3, with 8 positions matching TRBD1. V dropped 3 bases and J dropped 1; count of bases not matched to a gene: 5. This CDR3 is built from 16 residues. Germline V lookup: CDR1 LGHNA, CDR2 YSLEER. DNA of the CDR3: TGCGCCAGCAGCCACGGACAGGGAAGTTCTGGAAACACCATATATTTT. This sequence encodes CASSHGQGSSGNTIYF.

The rearrangement joins TRBV10-2 to TRBJ2-3, with 12 bases fitting TRBD2. The germline V gene has CDR1 WSHSY and CDR2 SAAADI. The V segment lost 6 bases and the J segment 8 bases; nucleotides outside the gene matches: 18. This CDR3 has 18 residues. The CDR3 loop is CASRPGLPRLAGEGTQYF. For the CDR3, the DNA is TGCGCCAGCAGGCCGGGACTCCCAAGACTAGCGGGAGAGGGTACGCAGTATTTT.

In this sample, this clone turned up once. V is TRBV5-4 and J is TRBJ1-1; the match to TRBD1 covers 7 bases. Per the germline V gene, CDR1 is SGHNT and CDR2 is YYREEE (reference sequence). The V gene end was trimmed by 0 bases and the J gene end by 4 bases; junction bases not matched to a gene: 3. The CDR3 loop spans 14 amino acids. CDR3: CASSLVSGGTEAFF. In nucleotides, the CDR3 is TGTGCCAGCAGCTTGGTTTCAGGGGGCACTGAAGCTTTCTTT.

V usage is TRBV11-2 and J usage is TRBJ2-7; 10 nucleotides match TRBD1. Germline trimming cut 4 bases from V and 1 base from J; bases unmatched to any gene: 4. CDR1 SGHAT and CDR2 FQNNGV come from the germline V gene. This CDR3 has 15 residues. The CDR3 loop is CASSYGTGESYEQYF. In DNA, the CDR3 is TGTGCCAGCAGCTACGGGACAGGGGAATCCTACGAGCAGTACTTC.

The chain carries TRBV9 and TRBJ2-7, with TRBD2 matching over 10 bases. The germline gives CDR1 SGDLS, CDR2 YYNGEE. J was trimmed by 5 bases and V by 0 bases; bases with no gene match: 5. There are 15 residues in the CDR3. CDR3: CASSVAGLAGDEQYF. The CDR3 DNA reads TGTGCCAGCAGCGTAGCGGGCCTAGCGGGAGACGAGCAGTACTTC.

This clone was counted between two and nine times. V and J are TRBV7-9 and TRBJ2-3; D is unresolved. The CDR3 runs 12 residues. Trimming stripped 6 bases from V and 11 bases from J, with 15 bases between. Germline values: CDR1 SEHNR, CDR2 FQNEAQ (reference sequence). CDR3 DNA: TGTGCCAGCAGTCAGGCACTCGCGTGGCAGTATTTT. Amino acid sequence: CASSQALAWQYF.

The genes are TRBV5-4 and TRBJ2-1, with 9 bases that match TRBD1. In germline, CDR1 is SGHNT, CDR2 YYREEE (reference sequence). J lost 4 bases, V lost 0 bases, and 5 bases had no gene match. This CDR3 comprises 16 residues. The CDR3 here is CASSLGRDRVYNEQFF. Here the CDR3 DNA reads TGTGCCAGCAGCTTGGGACGGGACAGGGTTTACAATGAGCAGTTCTTC.

V usage is TRBV15 and J usage is TRBJ2-7; 11 bases are shared with TRBD1. CDR3 length equals 17 residues. Per germline, CDR1 LNHNV and CDR2 YYDKDF (reference sequence). Germline trimming cut 0 bases from V and 4 bases from J; bases unmatched to any gene: 8. The CDR3 region is CATSREGTGGLGYEQYF. Written as DNA, the CDR3 is TGTGCCACCAGCAGAGAAGGGACAGGGGGTTTAGGGTACGAGCAGTACTTC.

V gene TRBV28 combines with J gene TRBJ2-7; D gene ambiguous. Trimming left V 7 bases short and J 4 bases short, with 11 bases between. This CDR3 has 12 amino acids. The V gene's germline CDR1 is MDHEN and CDR2 SYDVKM. The CDR3 nucleotides read TGTGCCAGCACCAGTACCCCTTACGAGCAGTACTTC. Translation: CASTSTPYEQYF.

Worth noting for this clone: The sample contains more than one DNA sequence encoding this CDR3. This rearrangement joins TRBV7-9 to TRBJ2-3; D is undetermined. CDR1 is SEHNR and CDR2 is FQNEAQ in the germline V gene (reference sequence). The V gene lost 5 bases and the J gene lost 0 bases, with 9 bases spanning the gap. This CDR3 has 14 residues. CDR3 loop: CASSPLASTDTQYF. The CDR3 DNA follows: TGTGCCAGCAGCCCCCTTGCTAGCACAGATACGCAGTATTTT.

This sequence joins TRBV29-1 and TRBJ1-4, with TRBD1 as a possible D gene (5 bases). CDR1 is SQVTM and CDR2 is ANQGSEA in the germline V gene. V lost 5 bases to trimming and J lost 0 bases, with 22 bases between them. The CDR3 is 18 amino acids. The CDR3 DNA follows: TGCAGCGTTACCCTCCGGGACCCTTCTCCCGCAACTAATGAAAAACTGTTTTTT. Residues: CSVTLRDPSPATNEKLFF.

V usage is TRBV25-1 and J usage is TRBJ1-4; 7 bases align to TRBD1. CDR1 and CDR2 (germline): MGHDK, SYGVNS. This CDR3 spans 16 amino acids. V dropped 5 bases and J dropped 3; count of bases not matched to a gene: 9. The CDR3 is CASSPITGASNEKLFF. The CDR3 nucleotides are TGTGCCAGCAGTCCAATAACAGGGGCATCTAATGAAAAACTGTTTTTT.

The chain combines TRBV11-2 with TRBJ2-7, with 7 bases that match TRBD1. This CDR3 contains 12 residues. Germline V gene data show CDR1 as SGHAT and CDR2 as FQNNGV. V dropped 8 bases and J dropped 6; count of bases not matched to a gene: 7. This chain's CDR3 is CASSSPGGEQYF. CDR3 DNA sequence: TGTGCCAGCTCCTCCCCAGGGGGCGAGCAGTACTTC.

The chain joins TRBV7-3 to TRBJ1-4, with 11 bases that match TRBD1. The J segment lost 2 bases and the V segment lost 1 base, leaving 15 bases of the junction unmatched. This CDR3 spans 21 amino acids. Per germline, CDR1 SGHTA and CDR2 FQGTGA. This chain's CDR3 is CASSLRVFPGTGGSTNEKLFF. CDR3 in DNA: TGTGCCAGCAGCTTAAGGGTGTTTCCCGGGACAGGGGGTTCGACTAATGAAAAACTGTTTTTT.

The rearrangement joins TRBV30 to TRBJ2-7; 7 nucleotides agree with TRBD2. From germline, CDR1 is GTSNPN and CDR2 SVGIG (reference sequence). The CDR3 is 13 residues long. The V gene end was trimmed by 5 bases and the J gene end by 5 bases; junction bases not matched to a gene: 9. The CDR3 here is CAWALAAGDEQYF. The CDR3 nucleotides read TGTGCCTGGGCTCTAGCGGCGGGTGACGAGCAGTACTTC.

This clone was seen only a few times. The chain employs TRBV9 and TRBJ2-2; D is tentatively TRBD1 or TRBD2 (6 bases each). The CDR3 is 15 amino acids. From germline, CDR1 is SGDLS and CDR2 YYNGEE. The V gene lost 7 bases and the J gene lost 2 bases, with 15 bases spanning the gap. The CDR3 DNA is TGTGCCAGCGGAGGGGGGACACTCAACACCGGGGAGCTGTTTTTT. Its translation is CASGGGTLNTGELFF.

This clone was observed a handful of times. V gene TRBV28 combines with J gene TRBJ1-1; D is undetermined. From germline, CDR1 is MDHEN and CDR2 SYDVKM. Trimming removed 3 bases at V and 2 bases at J, with 10 bases between. The CDR3 spans 14 residues. Written as DNA, the CDR3 is TGTGCCAGCAGTTTCCCCGCACTTAACACTGAAGCTTTCTTT. It is translated as CASSFPALNTEAFF.